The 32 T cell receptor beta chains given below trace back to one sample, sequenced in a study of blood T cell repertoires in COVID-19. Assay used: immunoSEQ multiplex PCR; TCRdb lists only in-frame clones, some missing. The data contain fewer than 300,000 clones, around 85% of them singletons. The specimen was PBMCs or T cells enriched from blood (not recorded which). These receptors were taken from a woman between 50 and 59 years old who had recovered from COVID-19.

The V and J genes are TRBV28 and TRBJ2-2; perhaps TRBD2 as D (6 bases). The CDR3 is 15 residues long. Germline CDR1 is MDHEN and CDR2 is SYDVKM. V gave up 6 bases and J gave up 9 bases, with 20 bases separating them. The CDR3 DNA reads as TGTGCCAGCAGAACTGCGGACCTCGGGAGCAGGGAGCTGTTTTTT. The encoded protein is CASRTADLGSRELFF.

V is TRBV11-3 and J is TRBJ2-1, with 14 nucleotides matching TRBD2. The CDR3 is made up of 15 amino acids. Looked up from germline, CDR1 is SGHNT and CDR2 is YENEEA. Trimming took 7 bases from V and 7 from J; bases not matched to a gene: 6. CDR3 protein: CASTRGLAGANEQFF. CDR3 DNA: TGTGCCAGCACCAGGGGACTAGCGGGAGCGAATGAGCAGTTCTTC.

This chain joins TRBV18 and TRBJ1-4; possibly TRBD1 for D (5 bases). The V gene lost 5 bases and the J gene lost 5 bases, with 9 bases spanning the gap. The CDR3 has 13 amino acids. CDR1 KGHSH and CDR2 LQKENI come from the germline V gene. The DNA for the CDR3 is TGTGCCAGCTCAACCGACAGAAATGAAAAACTGTTTTTT. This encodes CASSTDRNEKLFF.

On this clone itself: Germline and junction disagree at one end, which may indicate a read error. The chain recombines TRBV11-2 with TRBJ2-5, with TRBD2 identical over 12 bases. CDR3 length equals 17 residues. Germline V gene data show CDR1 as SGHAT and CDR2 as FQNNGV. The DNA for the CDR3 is TGTGCCAGCAGCTTAGATCGTCTAGCGGGGGGGCAAGGGACCCAGTACTTC. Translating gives CASSLDRLAGGQGTQYF.

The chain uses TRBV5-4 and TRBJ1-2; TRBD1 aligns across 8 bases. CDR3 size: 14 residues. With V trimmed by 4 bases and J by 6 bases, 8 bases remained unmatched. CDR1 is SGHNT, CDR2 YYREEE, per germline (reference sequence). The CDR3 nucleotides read TGTGCCAGCAGCCCCTGGACAGGGAGTCATGGCTACACCTTC. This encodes CASSPWTGSHGYTF.

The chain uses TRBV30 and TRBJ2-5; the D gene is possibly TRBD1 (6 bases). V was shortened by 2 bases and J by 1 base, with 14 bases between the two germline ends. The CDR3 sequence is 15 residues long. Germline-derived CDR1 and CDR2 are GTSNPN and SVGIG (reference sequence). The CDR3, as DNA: TGTGCCTGGAGTAGGGCAGGGGTCCCCCAAGAGACCCAGTACTTC. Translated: CAWSRAGVPQETQYF.

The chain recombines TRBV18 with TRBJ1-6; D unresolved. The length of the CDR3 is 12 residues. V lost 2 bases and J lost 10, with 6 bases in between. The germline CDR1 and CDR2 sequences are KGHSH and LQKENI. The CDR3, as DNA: TGTGCCAGCTCACCAACGGGATCACCCCTCCACTTT. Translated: CASSPTGSPLHF.

CDR3 loop: CASSYRGYGYTF. CDR3 bases: TGTGCCAGCAGTTACCGGGGCTATGGCTACACCTTC. The chain uses TRBV6-5 and TRBJ1-2; D is uncertain. There are 12 residues in the CDR3. V lost 2 bases and J 4 bases, leaving 5 bases between the germline ends. Germline CDR1 reads MNHEY; CDR2 reads SVGAGI.

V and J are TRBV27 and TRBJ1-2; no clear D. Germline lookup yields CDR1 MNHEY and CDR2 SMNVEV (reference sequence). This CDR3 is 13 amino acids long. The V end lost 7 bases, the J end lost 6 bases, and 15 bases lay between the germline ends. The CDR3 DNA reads TGTGCCAGCAAGGAACAGCGGGTTGATGGCTACACCTTC. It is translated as CASKEQRVDGYTF.

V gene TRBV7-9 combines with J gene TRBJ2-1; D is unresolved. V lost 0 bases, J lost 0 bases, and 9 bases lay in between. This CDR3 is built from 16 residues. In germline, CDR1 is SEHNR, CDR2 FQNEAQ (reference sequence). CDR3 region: CASSLAIAVSYNEQFF. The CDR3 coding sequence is TGTGCCAGCAGCTTAGCGATCGCGGTCTCCTACAATGAGCAGTTCTTC. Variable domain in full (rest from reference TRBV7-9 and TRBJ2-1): DTGVSQNPRHKITKRGQNVTFRCDPISEHNRLYWYRQTLGQGPEFLTYFQNEAQLEKSRLLSDRFSAERPKGSFSTLEIQRTEQGDSAMYLCASSLAIAVSYNEQFFGPGTRLTVL.

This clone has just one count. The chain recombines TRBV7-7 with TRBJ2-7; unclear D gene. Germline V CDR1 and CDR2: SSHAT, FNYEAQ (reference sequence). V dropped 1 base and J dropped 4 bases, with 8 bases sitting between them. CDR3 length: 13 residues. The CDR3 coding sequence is TGTGCCAGCAGCTTAGGTGCCGAGTACGAGCAGTACTTC. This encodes CASSLGAEYEQYF. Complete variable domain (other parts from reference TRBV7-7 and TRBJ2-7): GAGVSQSPRYKVTKRGQDVTLRCDPISSHATLYWYQQALGQGPEFLTYFNYEAQPDKSGLPSDRFSAERPEGSISTLTIQRTEQRDSAMYRCASSLGAEYEQYFGPGTRLTVT.

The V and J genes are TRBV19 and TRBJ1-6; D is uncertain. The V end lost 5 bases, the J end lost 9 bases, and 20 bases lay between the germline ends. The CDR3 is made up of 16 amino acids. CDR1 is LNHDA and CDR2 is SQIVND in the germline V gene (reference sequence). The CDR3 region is CASSAAGFRPGSPLHF. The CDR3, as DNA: TGTGCCAGTAGTGCGGCCGGTTTTAGACCTGGTTCACCCCTCCACTTT. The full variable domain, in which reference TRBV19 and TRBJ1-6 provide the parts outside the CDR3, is DGGITQSPKYLFRKEGQNVTLSCEQNLNHDAMYWYRQDPGQGLRLIYYSQIVNDFQKGDIAEGYSVSREKKESFPLTVTSAQKNPTAFYLCASSAAGFRPGSPLHFGNGTRLTVT.

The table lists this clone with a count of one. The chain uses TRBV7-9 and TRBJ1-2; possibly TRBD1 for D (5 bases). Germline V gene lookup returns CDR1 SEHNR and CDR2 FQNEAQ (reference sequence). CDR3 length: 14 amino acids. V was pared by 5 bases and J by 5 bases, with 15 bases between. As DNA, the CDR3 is TGTGCCAGCAGCCCCAGACAGAGTCTGTATGGCTACACCTTC. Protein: CASSPRQSLYGYTF.

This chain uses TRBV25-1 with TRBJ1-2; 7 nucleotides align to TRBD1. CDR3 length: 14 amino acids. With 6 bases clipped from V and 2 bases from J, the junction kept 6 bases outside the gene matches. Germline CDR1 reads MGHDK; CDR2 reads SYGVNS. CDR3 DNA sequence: TGTGCCAGCAGCCCCCAGGGGGAGAACTATGGCTACACCTTC. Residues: CASSPQGENYGYTF.

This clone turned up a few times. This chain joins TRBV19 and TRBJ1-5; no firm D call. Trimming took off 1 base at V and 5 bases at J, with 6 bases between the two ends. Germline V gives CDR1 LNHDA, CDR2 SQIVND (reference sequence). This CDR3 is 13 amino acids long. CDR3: CASSIGTDQPQHF. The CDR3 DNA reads TGTGCCAGTAGTATAGGGACTGATCAGCCCCAGCATTTT.

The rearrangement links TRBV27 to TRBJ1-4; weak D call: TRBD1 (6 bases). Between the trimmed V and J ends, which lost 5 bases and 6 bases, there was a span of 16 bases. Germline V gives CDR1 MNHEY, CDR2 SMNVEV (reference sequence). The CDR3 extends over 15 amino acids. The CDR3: CASSKTGLGYEKLFF. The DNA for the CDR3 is TGTGCCAGCAGTAAAACAGGGCTGGGGTATGAAAAACTGTTTTTT.

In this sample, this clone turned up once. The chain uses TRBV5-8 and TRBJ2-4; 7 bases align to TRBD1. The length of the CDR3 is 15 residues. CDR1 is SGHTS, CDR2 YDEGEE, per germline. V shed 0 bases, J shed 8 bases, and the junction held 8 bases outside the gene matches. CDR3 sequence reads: CASSLALGGTDIQYF. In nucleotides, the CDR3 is TGTGCCAGCAGCTTGGCCCTAGGGGGCACGGACATTCAGTACTTC.

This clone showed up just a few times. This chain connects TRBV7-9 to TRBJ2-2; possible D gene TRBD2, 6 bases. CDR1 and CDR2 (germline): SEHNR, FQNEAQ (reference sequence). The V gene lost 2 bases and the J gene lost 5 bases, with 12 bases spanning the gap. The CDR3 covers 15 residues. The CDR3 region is CASSLRGRTTGELFF. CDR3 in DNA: TGTGCCAGCAGCTTACGAGGGAGGACGACCGGGGAGCTGTTTTTT.

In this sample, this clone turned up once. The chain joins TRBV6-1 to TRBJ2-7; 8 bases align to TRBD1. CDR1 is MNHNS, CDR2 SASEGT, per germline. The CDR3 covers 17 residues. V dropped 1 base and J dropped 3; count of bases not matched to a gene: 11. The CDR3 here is CASSEGTGLLTDYEQYF. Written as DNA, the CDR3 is TGTGCCAGCAGTGAAGGGACAGGGTTGTTAACAGACTACGAGCAGTACTTC.

The CDR3 sequence: CASSPRGQGTPLHF. In DNA, the CDR3 is TGTGCCAGTAGCCCGCGGGGACAGGGAACACCCCTCCACTTT. The J gene is TRBJ1-6, the V gene TRBV19, with 9 bases fitting TRBD1. Germline loops: CDR1 LNHDA, CDR2 SQIVND (reference sequence). Trimming at V came to 6 bases and at J to 11 bases, leaving 8 bases not matched to a gene. This CDR3 has 14 residues.

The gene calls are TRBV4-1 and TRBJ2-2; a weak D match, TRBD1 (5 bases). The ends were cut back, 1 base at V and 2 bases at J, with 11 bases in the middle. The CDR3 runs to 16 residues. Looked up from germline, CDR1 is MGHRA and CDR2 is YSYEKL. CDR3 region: CASSQVRQSNTGELFF. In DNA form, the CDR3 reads TGCGCCAGCAGCCAAGTTAGACAGAGTAACACCGGGGAGCTGTTTTTT.

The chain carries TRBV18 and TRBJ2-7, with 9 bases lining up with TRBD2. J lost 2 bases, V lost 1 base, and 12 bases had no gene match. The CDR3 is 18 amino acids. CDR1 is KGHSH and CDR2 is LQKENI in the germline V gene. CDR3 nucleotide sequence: TGTGCCAGCTCACCACTACCGGGCGCTAGCGGGGTCACCTACGAGCAGTACTTC. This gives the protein CASSPLPGASGVTYEQYF.

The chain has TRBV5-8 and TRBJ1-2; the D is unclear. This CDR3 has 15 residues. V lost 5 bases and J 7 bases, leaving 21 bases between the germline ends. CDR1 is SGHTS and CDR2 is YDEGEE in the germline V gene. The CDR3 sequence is CASSPREADYAGYTF. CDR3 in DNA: TGTGCCAGCAGTCCGAGGGAGGCGGATTATGCTGGCTACACCTTC. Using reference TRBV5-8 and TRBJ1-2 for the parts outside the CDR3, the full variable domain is EAGVTQSPTHLIKTRGQQATLRCSPISGHTSVYWYQQALGLGLQFLLWYDEGEERNRGNFPPRFSGRQFPNYSSELNVNALELEDSALYLCASSPREADYAGYTFGSGTRLTVV.

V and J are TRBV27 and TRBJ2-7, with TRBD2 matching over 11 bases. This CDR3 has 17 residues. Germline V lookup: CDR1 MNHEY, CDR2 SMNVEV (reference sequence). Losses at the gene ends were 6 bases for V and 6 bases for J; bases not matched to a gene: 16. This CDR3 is CASRTLAGETSSGEQYF. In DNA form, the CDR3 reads TGTGCCAGCAGAACACTAGCGGGAGAAACCTCCTCTGGCGAGCAGTACTTC.

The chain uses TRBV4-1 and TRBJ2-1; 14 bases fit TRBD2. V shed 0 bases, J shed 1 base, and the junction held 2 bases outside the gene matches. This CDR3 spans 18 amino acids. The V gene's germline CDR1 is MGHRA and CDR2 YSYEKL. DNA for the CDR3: TGCGCCAGCAGCCAAGAGACTAGCGGGGGGGTTTCCTACAATGAGCAGTTCTTC. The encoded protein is CASSQETSGGVSYNEQFF.

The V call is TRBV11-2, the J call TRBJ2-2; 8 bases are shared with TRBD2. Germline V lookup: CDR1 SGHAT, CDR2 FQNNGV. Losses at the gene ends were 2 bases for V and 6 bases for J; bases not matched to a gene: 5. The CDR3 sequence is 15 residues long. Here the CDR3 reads CASSLTGGPPGELFF. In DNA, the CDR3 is TGTGCCAGCAGCTTAACGGGAGGGCCCCCCGGGGAGCTGTTTTTT.

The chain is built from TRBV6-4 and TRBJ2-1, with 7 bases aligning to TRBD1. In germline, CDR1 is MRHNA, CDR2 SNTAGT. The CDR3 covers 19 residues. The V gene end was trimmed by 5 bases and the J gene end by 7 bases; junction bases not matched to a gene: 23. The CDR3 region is CASSPVPPHEGAVRNEQFF. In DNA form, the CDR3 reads TGTGCCAGCAGTCCGGTCCCCCCCCATGAGGGGGCGGTGAGGAATGAGCAGTTCTTC.

CDR3 sequence: CASSTDRGAAFF. CDR3 sequence (DNA): TGTGCCAGCAGCACAGACAGGGGCGCCGCTTTCTTT. J is TRBJ1-1 and V is TRBV11-2, with 8 bases aligning to TRBD1. Germline CDR1 reads SGHAT; CDR2 reads FQNNGV. Unmatched junction bases numbered 7, after V lost 5 bases and J lost 11 bases. The CDR3 spans 12 residues.

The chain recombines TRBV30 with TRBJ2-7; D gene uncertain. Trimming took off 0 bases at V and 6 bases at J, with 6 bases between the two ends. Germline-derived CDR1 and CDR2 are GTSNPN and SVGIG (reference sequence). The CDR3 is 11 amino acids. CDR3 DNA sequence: TGTGCCTGGAGTGTAGTCGGCGAGCAGTACTTC. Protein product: CAWSVVGEQYF.

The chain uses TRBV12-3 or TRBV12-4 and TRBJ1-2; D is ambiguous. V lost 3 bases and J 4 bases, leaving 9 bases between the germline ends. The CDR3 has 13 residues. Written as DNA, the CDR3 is TGTGCCAGCAGTTTTGGCAGGCCCTATGGCTACACCTTC. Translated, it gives CASSFGRPYGYTF.

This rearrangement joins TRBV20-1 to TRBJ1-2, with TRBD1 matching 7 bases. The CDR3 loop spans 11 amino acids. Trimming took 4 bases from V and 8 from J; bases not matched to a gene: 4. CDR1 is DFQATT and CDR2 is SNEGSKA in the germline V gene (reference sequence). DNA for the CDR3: TGCAGTGCTACGACAGGGATAGGCTACACCTTC. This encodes CSATTGIGYTF.

The CDR3 is CASSRAGQGFADTQYF. The CDR3, as DNA: TGTGCCAGCAGCCGCGCGGGACAGGGGTTTGCAGATACGCAGTATTTT. The chain carries TRBV5-6 and TRBJ2-3, with 10 bases identical to TRBD1. Trimming removed 4 bases from V and 4 bases from J; junction bases left unmatched: 9. There are 16 residues in the CDR3. CDR1 is SGHDT and CDR2 is YYEEEE in the germline V gene.